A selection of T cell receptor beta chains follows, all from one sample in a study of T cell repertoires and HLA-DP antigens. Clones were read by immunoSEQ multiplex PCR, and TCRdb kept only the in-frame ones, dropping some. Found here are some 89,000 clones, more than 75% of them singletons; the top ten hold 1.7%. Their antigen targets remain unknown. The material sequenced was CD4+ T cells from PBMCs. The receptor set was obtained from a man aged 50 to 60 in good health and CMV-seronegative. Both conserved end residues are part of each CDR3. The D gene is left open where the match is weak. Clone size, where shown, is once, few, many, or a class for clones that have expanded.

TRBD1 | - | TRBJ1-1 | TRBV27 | TGTGCCAGCAAGGACAGGGTGGTAGTCACTGAAGCTTTCTTT | CASKDRVVVTEAFF
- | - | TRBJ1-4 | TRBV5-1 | TGCGCCAGCAGCTTGGGAGGGGAAAGTGAAAAACTGTTTTTT | CASSLGGESEKLFF
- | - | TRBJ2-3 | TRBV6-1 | TGTGCCAGCGGACCCGCCGGCACAGATACGCAGTATTTT | CASGPAGTDTQYF
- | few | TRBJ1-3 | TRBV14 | TGTGCCAGCAGCCAAGTCAGGGCCGGAGGGGCAGGAAACACCATATATTTT | CASSQVRAGGAGNTIYF
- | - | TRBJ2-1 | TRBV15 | TGTGCCACCAGCAGAGGGGGGCGTGCCAATGAGCAGTTCTTC | CATSRGGRANEQFF
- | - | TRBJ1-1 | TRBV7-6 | TGTGCCAGCAGCCCGGGCCAGGGTTCGGGCACTGAAGCTTTCTTT | CASSPGQGSGTEAFF
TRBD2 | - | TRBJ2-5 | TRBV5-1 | TGCGCCAGCAGCTTGGGCGCGGGGGGGCGTTTAGAGACCCAGTACTTC | CASSLGAGGRLETQYF
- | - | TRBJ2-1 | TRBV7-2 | TGTGCCAGCAGCTTAGGTCTCCTGGTCGGCAATGAGCAGTTCTTC | CASSLGLLVGNEQFF
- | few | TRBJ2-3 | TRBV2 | TGTGCCAGCACGGTGGGAAGCACAGATACGCAGTATTTT | CASTVGSTDTQYF
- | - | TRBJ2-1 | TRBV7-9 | TGTGCCAGCAGCTTAGCTGGCTCGGTCAATGAGCAGTTCTTC | CASSLAGSVNEQFF
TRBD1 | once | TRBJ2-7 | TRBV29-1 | TGCAGCGTTGAAAGGACAGGGAGCTACGAGCAGTACTTC | CSVERTGSYEQYF